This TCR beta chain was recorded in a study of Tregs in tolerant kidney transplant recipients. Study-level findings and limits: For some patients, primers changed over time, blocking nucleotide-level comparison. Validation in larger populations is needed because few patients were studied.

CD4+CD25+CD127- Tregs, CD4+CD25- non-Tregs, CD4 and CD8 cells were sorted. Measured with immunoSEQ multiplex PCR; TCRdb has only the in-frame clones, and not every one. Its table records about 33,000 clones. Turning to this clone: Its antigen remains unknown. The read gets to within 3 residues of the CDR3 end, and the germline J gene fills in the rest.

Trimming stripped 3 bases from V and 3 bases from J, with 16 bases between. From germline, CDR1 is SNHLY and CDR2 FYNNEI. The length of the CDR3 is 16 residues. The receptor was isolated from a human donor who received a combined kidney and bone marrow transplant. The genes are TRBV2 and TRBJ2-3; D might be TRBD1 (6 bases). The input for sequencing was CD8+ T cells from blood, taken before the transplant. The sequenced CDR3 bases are TGTGCCAGCAGTGAGGCTTTCAGGGGAGATACAGATACG. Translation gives CASSEAFRGDTDT. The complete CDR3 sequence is CASSEAFRGDTDTQYF.